The 7 T cell receptor beta chains listed next were all sequenced from one sample in a study of T cell responses to AZD1222 COVID-19 vaccine. Some clones are missing from TCRdb's copy, which holds only in-frame ones; the method was immunoSEQ multiplex PCR. The repertoire holds tens of thousands of clones, with about 92% as singletons. The specimen comprised peripheral blood, sampled on day 0 of AZD1222 vaccination. The receptors derive from an adult in good health.

The gene calls are TRBV7-8 and TRBJ1-4, with TRBD1 matching over 8 bases. CDR3 length: 15 amino acids. Germline trimming cut 3 bases from V and 7 bases from J; bases unmatched to any gene: 7. Germline CDR1 and CDR2: SGHVS and FQNEAQ. The CDR3 nucleotides read TGTGCCAGCAGCTTTTCAGGGGGCGATAGTGAAAAACTGTTTTTT. Translation: CASSFSGGDSEKLFF.

The chain combines TRBV6-1 with TRBJ1-1, with D possibly TRBD1 on 5 matching bases. CDR3 length: 14 amino acids. Looked up from germline, CDR1 is MNHNS and CDR2 is SASEGT. The ends were cut back, 3 bases at V and 10 bases at J, with 18 bases in the middle. The CDR3 coding sequence is TGTGCCAGCAGTGATTGGGGGGAAAGGGTGGGAGCTTTCTTT. Translation gives CASSDWGERVGAFF.

The rearrangement joins TRBV20-1 to TRBJ2-1, with D uncertain. The CDR3 is made up of 10 amino acids. The ends were cut back, 6 bases at V and 4 bases at J, with 4 bases in the middle. The germline gives CDR1 DFQATT, CDR2 SNEGSKA (reference sequence). CDR3 DNA: TGCAGTGCCAAGTACAATGAGCAGTTCTTC. Its protein product is CSAKYNEQFF.

This chain uses TRBV7-2 with TRBJ2-7; D is uncertain. Trimming left V 5 bases short and J 4 bases short, with 18 bases between. This CDR3 region has 15 residues. CDR1 and CDR2 from the germline V gene are SGHTA and FQGNSA. The CDR3 DNA reads as TGTGCCAGCAGCACCGGGTCCCCATTTATTTACGAGCAGTACTTC. Its protein product is CASSTGSPFIYEQYF.

DNA for the CDR3: TGTGCCGGCGAGGGCGGGACAGGGTTCGACGAGCAGTACTTC. Amino acids: CAGEGGTGFDEQYF. The V gene is TRBV6-5, the J gene TRBJ2-7; the match to TRBD1 covers 9 bases. Looked up from germline, CDR1 is MNHEY and CDR2 is SVGAGI. This CDR3 spans 14 amino acids. With V trimmed by 11 bases and J by 5 bases, 13 bases remained unmatched.

This chain joins TRBV7-9 and TRBJ1-4; D is unresolved. V dropped 5 bases and J dropped 5 bases, with 9 bases sitting between them. Germline values: CDR1 SEHNR, CDR2 FQNEAQ (reference sequence). CDR3 length equals 13 residues. CDR3 sequence: CASSPFSNEKLFF. Written as DNA, the CDR3 is TGTGCCAGCAGCCCCTTCTCCAATGAAAAACTGTTTTTT.

The rearrangement joins TRBV7-8 to TRBJ2-7; D ambiguous. The CDR3 contains 16 residues. V was cut by 1 base and J by 2 bases, with 15 bases left in between. Germline CDR1 is SGHVS and CDR2 is FQNEAQ. This CDR3 reads CASSLVTRRSAYEQYF. The CDR3, as DNA: TGTGCCAGCAGCTTAGTAACTCGCAGGTCAGCCTACGAGCAGTACTTC.